Shown below are 13 T cell receptor beta chains from a single sample sequenced in a study of control samples from healthy donors and cancer patients. Sequenced by immunoSEQ multiplex PCR; TCRdb stores in-frame clones only, minus some. The sample includes 120,000 to 150,000 clones, approximately 90% seen only once; the top ten take about 9%. The sequenced material came from blood. These receptors were collected from a woman in her 30s in good health.

The gene calls are TRBV6-5 and TRBJ1-2, with D uncertain. The CDR3 is 13 residues long. Per germline, CDR1 MNHEY and CDR2 SVGAGI. V was trimmed by 5 bases and J by 0 bases, leaving 7 bases between them. The CDR3 DNA reads as TGTGCCAGCAGTCCAGCACCTAACTATGGCTACACCTTC. Residues: CASSPAPNYGYTF.

This sequence joins TRBV6-5 and TRBJ2-2; 9 bases are shared with TRBD2. V gave up 11 bases and J gave up 4 bases; unmatched junction bases: 11. The CDR3 length is 15 residues. Germline V gene data show CDR1 as MNHEY and CDR2 as SVGAGI. The CDR3 loop is CAVKTGLASTGELFF. The CDR3 bases are TGTGCCGTCAAGACGGGACTAGCTTCCACCGGGGAGCTGTTTTTT.

The sample holds a few counts of this clone. The rearrangement uses TRBV19 and TRBJ2-7; D is possibly TRBD1 (5 bases). CDR3 length: 16 residues. Germline V gene data show CDR1 as LNHDA and CDR2 as SQIVND (reference sequence). The V and J ends lost 1 base and 3 bases respectively, with 16 bases between them. Written as DNA, the CDR3 is TGTGCCAGTAGTATAGTTGGCCAGGGAAGCCTCTACGAGCAGTACTTC. This codes for CASSIVGQGSLYEQYF.

V gene TRBV6-4 combines with J gene TRBJ2-3, with TRBD2 matching 7 bases. Germline V gene lookup returns CDR1 MRHNA and CDR2 SNTAGT. The CDR3 runs to 15 residues. V dropped 6 bases and J dropped 1; count of bases not matched to a gene: 7. The CDR3, as DNA: TGTGCCAGCAGCGCTTCTAGCGGTCGCACAGATACGCAGTATTTT. Its protein is CASSASSGRTDTQYF.

The genes are TRBV30 and TRBJ2-7; 7 positions match TRBD2. CDR3 length: 13 amino acids. Germline CDR1 and CDR2: GTSNPN and SVGIG (reference sequence). Trimming removed 5 bases from V and 2 bases from J; junction bases left unmatched: 6. CDR3 in DNA: TGTGCCTGGGGTGGCGGGGGAGCCTACGAGCAGTACTTC. Protein: CAWGGGGAYEQYF.

The genes are TRBV4-1 and TRBJ2-5; D remains ambiguous. Germline values: CDR1 MGHRA, CDR2 YSYEKL. Trimming removed 0 bases at V and 7 bases at J, with 18 bases between. The CDR3 runs to 16 residues. The CDR3 region is CASSQDASGSYGTQYF. The CDR3 DNA is TGCGCCAGCAGCCAAGACGCGTCGGGCTCTTATGGGACCCAGTACTTC.

This clone is a singleton in its sample. The sample has other DNA sequences that encode this CDR3 too. CDR3 amino acids: CASSLGNQPQHF. For the CDR3, the DNA is TGTGCCAGCAGTCTGGGCAATCAGCCCCAGCATTTT. The chain couples TRBV2 to TRBJ1-5, with D unclear. CDR1 and CDR2 (germline): SNHLY, FYNNEI. The length of the CDR3 is 12 residues. V gave up 5 bases and J gave up 2 bases, with 4 bases separating them.

V and J are TRBV7-8 and TRBJ1-5; D remains unclear. The length of the CDR3 is 15 residues. The ends were cut back, 0 bases at V and 3 bases at J, with 9 bases in the middle. Germline V lookup: CDR1 SGHVS, CDR2 FQNEAQ. The CDR3, as DNA: TGTGCCAGCAGCTTAGCCCGGGCGGACAATCAGCCCCAGCATTTT. Its translation: CASSLARADNQPQHF.

The V gene is TRBV5-4, the J gene TRBJ1-2, with D possibly TRBD1 on 5 matching bases. Germline-derived CDR1 and CDR2 are SGHNT and YYREEE (reference sequence). The CDR3 length is 14 residues. Trimming removed 0 bases from V and 4 bases from J, with 10 bases in between. CDR3 sequence reads: CASSLEPGTYGYTF. In DNA form, the CDR3 reads TGTGCCAGCAGCTTGGAACCGGGGACCTATGGCTACACCTTC.

The chain couples TRBV5-1 to TRBJ1-5; tentative D call: TRBD1 (5 bases). Germline lookup yields CDR1 SGHRS and CDR2 YFSETQ. The CDR3 length is 14 residues. The germline V and J ends were trimmed by 2 bases and 7 bases, with 13 bases remaining between them. The CDR3 protein is CASSFGQGGQPQHF. CDR3 DNA sequence: TGCGCCAGCAGCTTCGGTCAGGGCGGACAGCCCCAGCATTTT.

This chain connects TRBV28 to TRBJ1-5; 7 bases fit TRBD1. The V gene's germline CDR1 is MDHEN and CDR2 SYDVKM. This CDR3 is built from 14 residues. With 8 bases clipped from V and 6 bases from J, the junction kept 10 bases outside the gene matches. The CDR3 DNA reads as TGTGCCAGCGGTAGATCAGGGGGTGTTCAGCCCCAGCATTTT. It yields the protein CASGRSGGVQPQHF.

The rearrangement links TRBV9 to TRBJ1-6, with D tentatively TRBD1 (5 bases). This CDR3 is 15 amino acids long. The ends were cut back, 3 bases at V and 10 bases at J, with 17 bases in the middle. CDR1 is SGDLS and CDR2 is YYNGEE in the germline V gene. This chain's CDR3 is CASSASGSSYSPLHF. The CDR3 nucleotides are TGTGCCAGCAGCGCCTCAGGGAGTTCCTACTCACCCCTCCACTTT.

The J gene is TRBJ2-3, the V gene TRBV2; D unclear. CDR3 size: 14 residues. Germline V gives CDR1 SNHLY, CDR2 FYNNEI. Trimming pared 3 bases from V and 4 bases from J, leaving 11 bases between. As DNA, the CDR3 is TGTGCCAGCAGTGAGACGAGATCGGCAGATACGCAGTATTTT. Encoded protein: CASSETRSADTQYF.